This T cell receptor (beta chain) was sequenced in a study of T cells in Graves' hyperthyroidism and ophthalmopathy. Study results and caveats: The model's output predicted ophthalmopathy at a median of 6.5 months prior to onset.

CDR3 length: 14 amino acids. The V gene lost 3 bases and the J gene lost 3 bases, with 11 bases spanning the gap. Hyperthyroidism had been newly diagnosed in patients aged 18 to 65, and its duration was under 2 months. TCR beta CDR3 sequences were amplified from RNA transcripts. When the TCR CDR3 underwent first-round RT-PCR, the HTBI primer set was used. MiXCR, run by TCRdb on the multiplex PCR reads, gives a single entry per CDR3 protein. The table lists 600,000 to 850,000 distinct CDR3 sequences, 18% of them singletons. This clonotype occurred many times. Its antigen is as yet unknown. The sequenced material came from blood. The chain uses TRBV12-3 or TRBV12-4 and TRBJ1-1; D not resolved. This TCR derives from a woman between 50 and 59 years old with Graves' hyperthyroidism that later progressed to Graves' ophthalmopathy. CDR3 nucleotides: TGTGCCAGCAGTTTGGCGGCTGGGGACACTGAAGCTTTCTTT. The encoded protein is CASSLAAGDTEAFF.